This record looks at one T cell receptor (beta chain) sequence and its context. Its antigen is currently unknown. The sample comes from a study of beta chain features in type 1 diabetes. Purity of each sorted population was above 95%. Expressed TCRB transcripts were sequenced because the entire RNA isolate underwent reverse transcription. Clones were sequenced by immunoSEQ multiplex PCR, and TCRdb holds only the in-frame ones, with some missing. The sample holds approximately 400,000 clones, approximately 16% seen once. Study-wide points: Whether HLA type affects TCRB rearrangement stayed undetermined in the present work. Compared to healthy donors, patients appeared to have naive, central memory and Treg TCRB repertoires that were more alike.

CDR1 is MNHNS and CDR2 is SASEGT in the germline V gene. The CDR3 spans 15 residues. The V gene lost 7 bases and the J gene lost 3 bases, with 19 bases spanning the gap. The specimen was naive CD4+ T cells from blood. This clonotype originated in a woman under 30 in good health. The chain couples TRBV6-1 to TRBJ2-7; D is possibly TRBD2 (7 bases). The CDR3 DNA follows: TGTGCCAGCACGGGGGGCTCTTACATGCGCTACGAGCAGTACTTC. Its translation is CASTGGSYMRYEQYF.